These T cell receptor beta chains were read from a single sample in a study of blood T cell repertoires in COVID-19. The method was immunoSEQ multiplex PCR; TCRdb's version includes in-frame clones alone and lacks a portion of them. The data show more than 250,000 clones, around 80% seen once. The sample consisted of peripheral blood. All receptors come from a woman aged 45-59 years with acute or convalescent COVID-19. The CDR3 runs from the conserved cysteine through the conserved F or W. The order of the fields is D gene, J gene, V gene, CDR3 length, clone size, CDR3 DNA, CDR3 protein. D genes are given only for firm matches. Clone size is given for some rows only: seen once, a few or many times, or a class if the clone is expanded.

d_call: TRBD1; j_call: TRBJ1-6; v_call: TRBV2; cdr3_length: 14; clone_size: NA; cdr3_nt: TGTGCCAGCAGTTCGACAGGGGTTGGTTCACCCCTCCACTTT; cdr3_aa: CASSSTGVGSPLHF
d_call: TRBD2; j_call: TRBJ2-1; v_call: TRBV19; cdr3_length: 14; clone_size: NA; cdr3_nt: TGTGCCAGTAGTATGGAGAGGGGAGGGAATGAGCAGTTCTTC; cdr3_aa: CASSMERGGNEQFF
d_call: NA; j_call: TRBJ1-2; v_call: TRBV2; cdr3_length: 12; clone_size: NA; cdr3_nt: TGTGCCAGCATAGTGGCAGGGGATGGCTACACCTTC; cdr3_aa: CASIVAGDGYTF
d_call: TRBD2; j_call: TRBJ2-1; v_call: TRBV6-1; cdr3_length: 16; clone_size: NA; cdr3_nt: TGTGCCAGCAGTGATGCAGCGGGAGGGGGATTTGGGGAGCAGTTCTTC; cdr3_aa: CASSDAAGGGFGEQFF
d_call: NA; j_call: TRBJ1-2; v_call: TRBV6-5; cdr3_length: 15; clone_size: NA; cdr3_nt: TGTGCCAGCAGAGATGGGTTGCGGGAGGTCTATGGCTACACCTTC; cdr3_aa: CASRDGLREVYGYTF
d_call: NA; j_call: TRBJ1-2; v_call: TRBV6-5; cdr3_length: 13; clone_size: once; cdr3_nt: TGTGCCATTAGGGGCAGTACTAACTATGGCTACACCTTC; cdr3_aa: CAIRGSTNYGYTF
d_call: TRBD2; j_call: TRBJ2-1; v_call: TRBV6-5; cdr3_length: 15; clone_size: NA; cdr3_nt: TGTGCCAGCATTAGCGGGGTACACTCCTACAATGAGCAGTTCTTC; cdr3_aa: CASISGVHSYNEQFF
d_call: TRBD1; j_call: TRBJ2-2; v_call: TRBV2; cdr3_length: 15; clone_size: NA; cdr3_nt: TGTGCCAGCAGGACAGGGGTAATAGGCACCGGGGAGCTGTTTTTT; cdr3_aa: CASRTGVIGTGELFF
d_call: NA; j_call: TRBJ1-4; v_call: TRBV30; cdr3_length: 14; clone_size: NA; cdr3_nt: TGTGCCTGGAGTGTAGGCGGGGTGAATGAAAAACTGTTTTTT; cdr3_aa: CAWSVGGVNEKLFF
d_call: TRBD1; j_call: TRBJ1-2; v_call: TRBV5-4; cdr3_length: 15; clone_size: NA; cdr3_nt: TGTGCCAGCAGCTTAAAGGGGGCGCGGATCTATGGCTACACCTTC; cdr3_aa: CASSLKGARIYGYTF
d_call: NA; j_call: TRBJ1-3; v_call: TRBV10-2; cdr3_length: 13; clone_size: NA; cdr3_nt: TGCGCCAGCAGTGACCAGATTGGAAACACCATATATTTT; cdr3_aa: CASSDQIGNTIYF
d_call: TRBD1; j_call: TRBJ1-2; v_call: TRBV5-4; cdr3_length: 15; clone_size: once; cdr3_nt: TGTGCCAGCAGCTCCCGGACAGGGGACGGTTGGGGCTACACCTTC; cdr3_aa: CASSSRTGDGWGYTF
d_call: NA; j_call: TRBJ2-2; v_call: TRBV3-1/TRBV3-2; cdr3_length: 12; clone_size: NA; cdr3_nt: TGTGCCAGCAGCTATAACACCGGGGAGCTGTTTTTT; cdr3_aa: CASSYNTGELFF
d_call: NA; j_call: TRBJ2-3; v_call: TRBV24-1; cdr3_length: 13; clone_size: NA; cdr3_nt: TGTGCCACCAGTGATTCTCTAGCAGATACGCAGTATTTT; cdr3_aa: CATSDSLADTQYF
d_call: TRBD1; j_call: TRBJ2-5; v_call: TRBV7-2; cdr3_length: 13; clone_size: NA; cdr3_nt: TGTGCCAGCAGCGGGGACAGGGACGAGACCCAGTACTTC; cdr3_aa: CASSGDRDETQYF
d_call: TRBD1; j_call: TRBJ1-1; v_call: TRBV29-1; cdr3_length: 13; clone_size: once; cdr3_nt: TGCAGCGTTGGGGTACAGGGGGGAACTGAAGCTTTCTTT; cdr3_aa: CSVGVQGGTEAFF
d_call: TRBD1; j_call: TRBJ2-2; v_call: TRBV10-3; cdr3_length: 16; clone_size: NA; cdr3_nt: TGTGCCATCAATAAACGCGACAGGGAAGACACCGGGGAGCTGTTTTTT; cdr3_aa: CAINKRDREDTGELFF
d_call: NA; j_call: TRBJ2-1; v_call: TRBV29-1; cdr3_length: 13; clone_size: once; cdr3_nt: TGCAGCGTTGAAAGGGGCGAAGGGGATGAGCAGTTCTTC; cdr3_aa: CSVERGEGDEQFF
d_call: NA; j_call: TRBJ1-2; v_call: TRBV7-9; cdr3_length: 14; clone_size: NA; cdr3_nt: TGTGCCAGCAGCCCCCAGGGGTCTGTCTATGGCTACACCTTC; cdr3_aa: CASSPQGSVYGYTF
d_call: TRBD1; j_call: TRBJ1-3; v_call: TRBV6-1; cdr3_length: 14; clone_size: NA; cdr3_nt: TGTGCCAGCAGTGAACGGGGACAGTTAAACACCATATATTTT; cdr3_aa: CASSERGQLNTIYF
d_call: TRBD2; j_call: TRBJ2-5; v_call: TRBV5-8; cdr3_length: 13; clone_size: NA; cdr3_nt: TGTGCCAGCTTGGGGGACTATGAGGGGACCCAGTACTTC; cdr3_aa: CASLGDYEGTQYF
d_call: NA; j_call: TRBJ1-6; v_call: TRBV2; cdr3_length: 17; clone_size: NA; cdr3_nt: TGTGCCAGCAGTGGCGGGGGGGAGAGCTCCTATAATTCACCCCTCCACTTT; cdr3_aa: CASSGGGESSYNSPLHF
d_call: TRBD2; j_call: TRBJ2-5; v_call: TRBV6-2/TRBV6-3; cdr3_length: 16; clone_size: NA; cdr3_nt: TGTGCCAGCAGTTACTCGAGGCGGGAGGTTGGGGAGACCCAGTACTTC; cdr3_aa: CASSYSRREVGETQYF
d_call: TRBD2; j_call: TRBJ2-3; v_call: TRBV18; cdr3_length: 15; clone_size: few; cdr3_nt: TGTGCCAGCTCACTCGGACTAGCGGGCACAGATACGCAGTATTTT; cdr3_aa: CASSLGLAGTDTQYF
d_call: NA; j_call: TRBJ1-4; v_call: TRBV24-1; cdr3_length: 15; clone_size: NA; cdr3_nt: TGTGCCACCAGTGATTTACAGGGAGGGTATGAAAAACTGTTTTTT; cdr3_aa: CATSDLQGGYEKLFF
d_call: NA; j_call: TRBJ2-1; v_call: TRBV7-9; cdr3_length: 15; clone_size: NA; cdr3_nt: TGTGCCAGCAGCTTAGCGGGGGGGCTAAATATGGGGCAGTTCTTC; cdr3_aa: CASSLAGGLNMGQFF
d_call: TRBD1; j_call: TRBJ2-2; v_call: TRBV5-4; cdr3_length: 17; clone_size: many; cdr3_nt: TGTGCCAGCAGCTTGGTATTTGGACAGGGGAACACCGGGGAGCTGTTTTTT; cdr3_aa: CASSLVFGQGNTGELFF
d_call: NA; j_call: TRBJ2-7; v_call: TRBV5-4; cdr3_length: 14; clone_size: NA; cdr3_nt: TGTGTCAGCAGCCAACCCCGGGATTCCTACGAGCAGTACTTC; cdr3_aa: CVSSQPRDSYEQYF
d_call: TRBD1; j_call: TRBJ1-1; v_call: TRBV19; cdr3_length: 19; clone_size: NA; cdr3_nt: TGTGCCAGTAGTACATTCTTCTCCGGGACAGGGATGGTGGGAACTGAAGCTTTCTTT; cdr3_aa: CASSTFFSGTGMVGTEAFF
d_call: TRBD2; j_call: TRBJ2-6; v_call: TRBV7-3; cdr3_length: 14; clone_size: NA; cdr3_nt: TGTGCCAGCAGCGCTACTAGCGGGAGAGACGTCCTGACTTTC; cdr3_aa: CASSATSGRDVLTF
d_call: NA; j_call: TRBJ2-1; v_call: TRBV7-8; cdr3_length: 13; clone_size: NA; cdr3_nt: TGTGCCAGCAGCTTAGCCGGGTTCAATGAGCAGTTCTTC; cdr3_aa: CASSLAGFNEQFF
d_call: NA; j_call: TRBJ1-4; v_call: TRBV9; cdr3_length: 14; clone_size: NA; cdr3_nt: TGTGCCAGCAGCGTAGACAGGATGGGTGAAAAACTGTTTTTT; cdr3_aa: CASSVDRMGEKLFF
d_call: NA; j_call: TRBJ1-2; v_call: TRBV10-3; cdr3_length: 14; clone_size: NA; cdr3_nt: TGTGCCATCAGTGAGTCGACCCGAGGCTATGGCTACACCTTC; cdr3_aa: CAISESTRGYGYTF
d_call: NA; j_call: TRBJ2-5; v_call: TRBV9; cdr3_length: 13; clone_size: NA; cdr3_nt: TGTGCCAGCAGCGTAGCTGAGAGGAAGACCCAGTACTTC; cdr3_aa: CASSVAERKTQYF
d_call: NA; j_call: TRBJ1-3; v_call: TRBV5-6; cdr3_length: 14; clone_size: few; cdr3_nt: TGTGCCAGCAGCTTAGGAGTCTCTGGAAACACCATATATTTT; cdr3_aa: CASSLGVSGNTIYF
d_call: NA; j_call: TRBJ1-1; v_call: TRBV11-3; cdr3_length: 16; clone_size: NA; cdr3_nt: TGTGCCAGCAGCCCCCAGGGCGGCCGTGGCAACACTGAAGCTTTCTTT; cdr3_aa: CASSPQGGRGNTEAFF
d_call: TRBD1; j_call: TRBJ2-5; v_call: TRBV6-6; cdr3_length: 15; clone_size: NA; cdr3_nt: TGTGCCAGCAGTTTACAGGGGGCGCGACAAGAGACCCAGTACTTC; cdr3_aa: CASSLQGARQETQYF
d_call: NA; j_call: TRBJ2-7; v_call: TRBV6-2/TRBV6-3; cdr3_length: 14; clone_size: once; cdr3_nt: TGTGCCAGCAGTTCGGAAGCAGCGGGCTACGAGCAGTACTTC; cdr3_aa: CASSSEAAGYEQYF
d_call: NA; j_call: TRBJ2-1; v_call: TRBV12-5; cdr3_length: 14; clone_size: NA; cdr3_nt: TGTGCTAGTGGTTTCTCAGCGGAAGACAATGAGCAGTTCTTC; cdr3_aa: CASGFSAEDNEQFF
d_call: TRBD1; j_call: TRBJ1-1; v_call: TRBV9; cdr3_length: 14; clone_size: once; cdr3_nt: TGTGCCAGCAGCGTCCAGTCAGGGGGCACTGAAGCTTTCTTT; cdr3_aa: CASSVQSGGTEAFF
d_call: NA; j_call: TRBJ2-2; v_call: TRBV30; cdr3_length: 13; clone_size: once; cdr3_nt: TGTGCCTGGACCGGGACACCGACCGGGGAGCTGTTTTTT; cdr3_aa: CAWTGTPTGELFF
d_call: NA; j_call: TRBJ1-1; v_call: TRBV9; cdr3_length: 14; clone_size: few; cdr3_nt: TGTGCCAGCAGCGTAGGGCAGGAAAACACTGAAGCTTTCTTT; cdr3_aa: CASSVGQENTEAFF
d_call: TRBD1; j_call: TRBJ1-2; v_call: TRBV13; cdr3_length: 19; clone_size: NA; cdr3_nt: TGTGCCAGCAGCCACGATATTCCGGGACAGAAGAAGGGGGTCTATGGCTACACCTTC; cdr3_aa: CASSHDIPGQKKGVYGYTF
d_call: TRBD1; j_call: TRBJ1-1; v_call: TRBV5-4; cdr3_length: 14; clone_size: NA; cdr3_nt: TGTGCCAGCAGCAGACAGGGGTTGGGGACTGAAGCTTTCTTT; cdr3_aa: CASSRQGLGTEAFF
d_call: NA; j_call: TRBJ1-1; v_call: TRBV6-4; cdr3_length: 13; clone_size: NA; cdr3_nt: TGTGCCAGCAGTGTCTTACAGGGTAGGGAAGCTTTCTTT; cdr3_aa: CASSVLQGREAFF
d_call: TRBD2; j_call: TRBJ2-3; v_call: TRBV7-6; cdr3_length: 15; clone_size: NA; cdr3_nt: TGTGCCAGCAGCTTACTAGCGGAGGGGTCAGATACGCAGTATTTT; cdr3_aa: CASSLLAEGSDTQYF